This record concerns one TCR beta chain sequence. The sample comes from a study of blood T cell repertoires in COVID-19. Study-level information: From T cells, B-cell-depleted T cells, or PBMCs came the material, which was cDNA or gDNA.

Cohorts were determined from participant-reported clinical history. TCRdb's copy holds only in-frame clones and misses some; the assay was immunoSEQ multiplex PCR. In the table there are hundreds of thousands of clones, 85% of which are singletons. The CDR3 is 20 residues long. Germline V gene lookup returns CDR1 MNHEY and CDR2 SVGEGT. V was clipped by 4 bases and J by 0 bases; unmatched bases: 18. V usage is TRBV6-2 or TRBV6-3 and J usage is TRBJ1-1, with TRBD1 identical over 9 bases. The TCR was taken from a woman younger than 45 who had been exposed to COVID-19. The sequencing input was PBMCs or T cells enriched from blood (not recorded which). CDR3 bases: TGTGCCAGCAGTTTTCCGGGACAGGGTTCCCTCGCCTCGGTGAACACTGAAGCTTTCTTT. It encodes CASSFPGQGSLASVNTEAFF.